The clone carrying this T cell receptor (beta chain) was seen a single time. The antigen is undetermined. These data are taken from a study of blood T cells in healthy people across ages. Study-wide points: Naive T cell percentage showed a strong correlation with TCR beta diversity. More naive CD4+ cells and higher diversity were found in long-lived than in aged donors.

Combining a sample-barcoded 5' primer with a J-beta primer mix, a second PCR ran for about 6 to 11 cycles. Each cDNA was tagged by a template-switch adaptor containing 12 random nucleotides. TCRdb itself ran the 5' RACE reads through MiXCR, one entry per CDR3 protein. The repertoire includes approximately 900,000 distinct CDR3 sequences, roughly 43% of them detected once, and 13% sits in the top ten. The CDR3 consists of 13 residues. The germline V gene encodes CDR1 SEHNR and CDR2 FQNEAQ (reference sequence). Trimming cost V 1 base and J 9 bases, with 10 bases left between them. This chain connects TRBV7-9 to TRBJ1-5; D is possibly TRBD1 (6 bases). The sequencing input was blood. This clonotype originated in a man aged 25 to 40 in good health. The CDR3 DNA follows: TGTGCCAGCAGCTTAGATGAGGGGGGGCCCCAGCATTTT. It yields the protein CASSLDEGGPQHF. Variable domain in full (rest from reference TRBV7-9 and TRBJ1-5): DTGVSQNPRHKITKRGQNVTFRCDPISEHNRLYWYRQTLGQGPEFLTYFQNEAQLEKSRLLSDRFSAERPKGSFSTLEIQRTEQGDSAMYLCASSLDEGGPQHFGDGTRLSIL.